This T cell receptor beta chain derives from a study of T cell responses to AZD1222 COVID-19 vaccine. This clone was detected only once. No antigen is known for it. The method was immunoSEQ multiplex PCR; TCRdb's version includes in-frame clones alone and lacks a portion of them. This sample has roughly 130,000 clones, with about 92% found just once. Germline loops: CDR1 SGHTA, CDR2 FQGNSA. The CDR3 has 15 amino acids. V was clipped by 0 bases and J by 4 bases, with 12 bases between them. General study findings and limits: Sampling captured repertoires only after the peak T cell response. The study found vaccine-associated CD4 TCRs spanning spike, dominant at 160-218 and 743-854. When two AZD1222 doses had been given, Spike-specific TCR breadth and depth rose.

The source was peripheral blood, collected on day 0 of AZD1222 vaccination. The receptor comes from an adult in good health. This sequence joins TRBV7-2 and TRBJ2-5, with a tentative D call TRBD2 (5 bases). The CDR3 nucleotides read TGTGCCAGCAGCTTAGCGGGGAGAGTCCCAGAGACCCAGTACTTC. This translates into CASSLAGRVPETQYF.